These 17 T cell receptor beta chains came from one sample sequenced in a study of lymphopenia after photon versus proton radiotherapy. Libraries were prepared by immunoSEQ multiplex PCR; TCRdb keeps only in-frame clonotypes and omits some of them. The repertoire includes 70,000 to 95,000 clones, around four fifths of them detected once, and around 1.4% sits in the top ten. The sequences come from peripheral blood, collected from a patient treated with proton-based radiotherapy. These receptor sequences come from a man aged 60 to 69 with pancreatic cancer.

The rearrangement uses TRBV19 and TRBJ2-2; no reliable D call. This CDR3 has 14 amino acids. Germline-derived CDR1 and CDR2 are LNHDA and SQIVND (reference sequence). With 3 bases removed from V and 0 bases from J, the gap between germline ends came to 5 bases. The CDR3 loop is CASSMTANTGELFF. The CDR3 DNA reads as TGTGCCAGTAGTATGACGGCGAACACCGGGGAGCTGTTTTTT.

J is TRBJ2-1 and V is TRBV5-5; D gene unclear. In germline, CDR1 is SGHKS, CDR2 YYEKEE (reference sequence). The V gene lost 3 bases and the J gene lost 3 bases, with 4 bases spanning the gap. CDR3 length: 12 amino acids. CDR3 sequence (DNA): TGTGCCAGCAGCTCCAACTACAATGAGCAGTTCTTC. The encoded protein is CASSSNYNEQFF.

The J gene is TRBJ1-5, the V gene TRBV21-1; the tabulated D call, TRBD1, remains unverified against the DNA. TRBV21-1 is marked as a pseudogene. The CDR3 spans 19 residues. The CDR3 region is CASSTPRTGGLFSNQPQHF. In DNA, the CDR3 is TGTGCCAGCAGCACCCCCCGGACAGGGGGCTTGTTTAGCAATCAGCCCCAGCATTTT.

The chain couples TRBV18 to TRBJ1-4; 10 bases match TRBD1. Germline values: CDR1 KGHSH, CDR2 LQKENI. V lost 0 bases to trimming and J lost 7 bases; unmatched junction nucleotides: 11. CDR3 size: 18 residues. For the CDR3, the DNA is TGTGCCAGCTCACCACCCCTTGGGACAGGGGTAGGTGGTGAAAAACTGTTTTTT. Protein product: CASSPPLGTGVGGEKLFF.

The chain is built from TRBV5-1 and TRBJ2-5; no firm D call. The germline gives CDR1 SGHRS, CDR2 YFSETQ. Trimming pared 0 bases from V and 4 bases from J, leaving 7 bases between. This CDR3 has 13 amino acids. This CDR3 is CASSLAPGETQYF. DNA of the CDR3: TGCGCCAGCAGCTTGGCCCCAGGAGAGACCCAGTACTTC.

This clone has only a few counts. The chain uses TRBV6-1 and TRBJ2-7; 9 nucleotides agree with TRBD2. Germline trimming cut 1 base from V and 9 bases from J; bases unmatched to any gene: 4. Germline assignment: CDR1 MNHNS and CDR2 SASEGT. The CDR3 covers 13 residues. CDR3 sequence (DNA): TGTGCCAGCAGTGAAGGGGATAGCGGGAGGCAGTACTTC. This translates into CASSEGDSGRQYF.

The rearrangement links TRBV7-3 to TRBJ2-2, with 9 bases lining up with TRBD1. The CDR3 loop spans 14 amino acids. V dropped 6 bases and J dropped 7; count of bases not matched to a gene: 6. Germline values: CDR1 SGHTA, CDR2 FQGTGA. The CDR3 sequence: CASSFTGGIGELFF. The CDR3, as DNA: TGTGCCAGCAGTTTCACAGGGGGCATCGGGGAGCTGTTTTTT.

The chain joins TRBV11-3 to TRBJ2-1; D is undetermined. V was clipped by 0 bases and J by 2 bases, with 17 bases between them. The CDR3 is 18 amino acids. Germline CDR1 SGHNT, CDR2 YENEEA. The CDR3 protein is CASSLERLRRSTYNEQFF. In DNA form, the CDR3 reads TGTGCCAGCAGCTTAGAACGTTTGCGGCGGAGCACCTACAATGAGCAGTTCTTC. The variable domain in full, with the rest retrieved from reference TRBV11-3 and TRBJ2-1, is EAGVVQSPRYKIIEKKQPVAFWCNPISGHNTLYWYLQNLGQGPELLIRYENEEAVDDSQLPKDRFSAERLKGVDSTLKIQPAELGDSAVYLCASSLERLRRSTYNEQFFGPGTRLTVL.

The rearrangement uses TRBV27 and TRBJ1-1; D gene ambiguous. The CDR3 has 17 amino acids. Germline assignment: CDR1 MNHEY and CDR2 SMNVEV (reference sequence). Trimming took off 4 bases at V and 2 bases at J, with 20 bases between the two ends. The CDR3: CASSSTPLARLNTEAFF. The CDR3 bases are TGTGCCAGCAGTTCTACCCCCCTGGCACGACTCAACACTGAAGCTTTCTTT.

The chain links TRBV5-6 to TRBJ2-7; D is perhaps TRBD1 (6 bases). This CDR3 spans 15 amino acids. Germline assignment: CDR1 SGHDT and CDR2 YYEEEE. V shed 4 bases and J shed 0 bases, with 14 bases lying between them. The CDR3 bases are TGTGCCAGCAGCATCTGGGGGCAGACCTCCTACGAGCAGTACTTC. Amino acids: CASSIWGQTSYEQYF.

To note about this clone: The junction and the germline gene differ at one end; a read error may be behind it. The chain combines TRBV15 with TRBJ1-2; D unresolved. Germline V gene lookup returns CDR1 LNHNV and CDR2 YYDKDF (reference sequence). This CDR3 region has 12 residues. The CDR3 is CATSRGELPDGF. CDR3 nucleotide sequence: TGTGCCACCAGCAGAGGAGAGCTACCCGACGGCTTC.

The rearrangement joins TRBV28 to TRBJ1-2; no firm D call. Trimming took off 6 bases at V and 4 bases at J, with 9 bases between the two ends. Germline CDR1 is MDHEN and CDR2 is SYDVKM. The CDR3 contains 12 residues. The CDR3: CASSPGPYGYTF. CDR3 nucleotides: TGTGCCAGCAGCCCCGGGCCCTATGGCTACACCTTC.

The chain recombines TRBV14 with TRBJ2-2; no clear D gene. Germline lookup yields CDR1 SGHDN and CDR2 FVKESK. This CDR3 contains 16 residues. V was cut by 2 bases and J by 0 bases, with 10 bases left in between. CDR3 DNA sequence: TGTGCCAGCAGCCAAATACAGACCGCGAACACCGGGGAGCTGTTTTTT. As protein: CASSQIQTANTGELFF.

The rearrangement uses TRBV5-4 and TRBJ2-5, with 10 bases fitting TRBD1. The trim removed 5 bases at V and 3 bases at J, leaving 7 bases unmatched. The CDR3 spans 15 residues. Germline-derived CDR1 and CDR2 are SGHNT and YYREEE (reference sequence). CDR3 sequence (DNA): TGTGCCAGCAGAAAAACCGGGACAGGGGAAGAGACCCAGTACTTC. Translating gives CASRKTGTGEETQYF. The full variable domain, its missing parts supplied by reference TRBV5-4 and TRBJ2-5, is ETGVTQSPTHLIKTRGQQVTLRCSSQSGHNTVSWYQQALGQGPQFIFQYYREEENGRGNFPPRFSGLQFPNYSSELNVNALELDDSALYLCASRKTGTGEETQYFGPGTRLLVL.

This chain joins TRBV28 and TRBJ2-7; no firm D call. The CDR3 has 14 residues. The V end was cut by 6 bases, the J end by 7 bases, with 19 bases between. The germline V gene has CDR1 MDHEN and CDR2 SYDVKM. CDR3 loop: CASSISPPVGEQYF. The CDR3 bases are TGTGCCAGCAGCATATCCCCGCCAGTTGGGGAGCAGTACTTC.

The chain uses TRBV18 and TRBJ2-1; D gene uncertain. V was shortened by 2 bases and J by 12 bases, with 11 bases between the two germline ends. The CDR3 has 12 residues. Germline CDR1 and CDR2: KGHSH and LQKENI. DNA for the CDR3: TGTGCCAGCTCACCATTGGGCAATTCGCAGTTCTTC. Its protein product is CASSPLGNSQFF.

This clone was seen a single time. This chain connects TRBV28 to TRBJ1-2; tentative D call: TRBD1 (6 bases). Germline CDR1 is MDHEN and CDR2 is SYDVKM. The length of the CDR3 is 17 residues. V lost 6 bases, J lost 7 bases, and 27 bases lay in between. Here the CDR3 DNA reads TGTGCCAGCAGCTTGACCTCAAAGGGGGGGAAGGTCAGTGGCTACACCTTC. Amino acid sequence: CASSLTSKGGKVSGYTF.